This T cell receptor (beta chain) is from a study of cytomegalovirus exposure and HLA in healthy donors (dated 2017 in TCRdb). About the study as a whole: According to a later analysis, one platform produced both the roughly 130 validation repertoires and the approximately 600 repertoires of the first cohort. The aim of the study was to test whether cataloging public T cell receptors could identify signatures of past pathogen exposure. Besides the first cohort of roughly 700 subjects, a separate validation cohort made up of over 95 different subjects was used. To predict cytomegalovirus infection status, the study combined high-throughput TCR immunosequencing, statistical association of individual TCRs with disease status, and machine learning.

The method was the immunoSEQ multiplex PCR assay. As for how the authors treated the data: A statistical classification framework was developed to diagnose cytomegalovirus status using the catalog of TCR beta chain sequences. In its TCRdb copy, this immuneACCESS table keeps in-frame sequences only and misses some clones. Where compared with another copy, unresolved V genes explain less than half of these, and the others have no known cause. That table supplies the V and J calls and clone size; D and trimming were determined from the DNA. The sample table records some 150,000 clones; 70% to 90% of these occur just once. About 2.2% of the sample comes from the top ten. As for this clone: It lacks a known antigen. Base qualities were left out, and no much larger clone turns up one base away.

The donors belonged to the validation cohort of about 130 subjects, which was separate from the roughly 700-subject first cohort. In the germline V gene, CDR1 corresponds to KGHSH and CDR2 to LQKENI. V loses 6 bases at its end and J loses 5 bases; junction bases beyond the gene matches: 4. Reading from cysteine to phenylalanine, the CDR3 counts 15 amino acids. Left in the record is the CDR3 DNA by itself, 45 bases read in frame from the first base. General conclusions and limits of the study: In a later analysis, TCRs clustered in the first cohort were found to also tend to co-occur in the approximately 120 validation repertoires, with approximately 94% of cluster scores above 0. A later analysis lacked HLA typing for the validation cohort, so it scored co-occurrence in that cohort across all 130 or so repertoires. The study gave a list of about 170 TCR beta chains associated with cytomegalovirus. Most TCR sequences were observed very rarely across donors, whereas some public TCRs were present in many individuals. In vitro tests confirmed that a few of the cytomegalovirus-associated TCR beta chains recognize cytomegalovirus antigens. The authors suggested that the approach could potentially be generalized to other disease states and immunological phenotypes. Cytomegalovirus status was reported to be diagnosed by the classifier with high specificity and sensitivity in both the original and validation cohorts.

The chain is assembled from TRBV18 and TRBJ1-4; 12 junctional bases match TRBD1. The sequenced material came from PBMCs. The receptor's source is a human donor in good health. CDR3 sequence: CASSPGTGGNEKLFF. The nucleotide sequence reads as follows: TGTGCCAGCTCTCCCGGGACAGGGGGCAATGAAAAACTGTTTTTT.